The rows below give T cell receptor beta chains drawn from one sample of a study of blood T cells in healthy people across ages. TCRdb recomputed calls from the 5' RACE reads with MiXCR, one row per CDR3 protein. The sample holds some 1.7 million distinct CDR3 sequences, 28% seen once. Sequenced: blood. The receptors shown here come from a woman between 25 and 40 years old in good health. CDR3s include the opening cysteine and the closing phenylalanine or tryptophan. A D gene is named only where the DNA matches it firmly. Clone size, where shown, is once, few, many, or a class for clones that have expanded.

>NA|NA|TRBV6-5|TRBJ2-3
TGTGCCAGCACTTACGACGGGAGCGATACGCAGTATTTT
CASTYDGSDTQYF
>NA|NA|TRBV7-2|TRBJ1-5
TGTGCCAGCAGCTGGCCAGGTCAGCCCCAGCATTTT
CASSWPGQPQHF
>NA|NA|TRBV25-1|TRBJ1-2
TGTGCCAGCAGTAAAGACGGGTGGGATGGCTACACCTTC
CASSKDGWDGYTF
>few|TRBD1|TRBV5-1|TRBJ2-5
TGCGCCAGCAGCTTAGGGACAGCCTACCAAGAGACCCAGTACTTC
CASSLGTAYQETQYF
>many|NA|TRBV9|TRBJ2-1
TGTGCCAGCAGCGTAGTAGCGTCCTCCTCCAATGAGCAGTTCTTC
CASSVVASSSNEQFF
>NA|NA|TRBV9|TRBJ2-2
TGTGCCAGCAGCGTAGATGGGGGCAACACCGGGGAGCTGTTTTTT
CASSVDGGNTGELFF
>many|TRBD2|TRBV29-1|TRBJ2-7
TGCAGCGTTGAAGATCCGGGAGGGGGGCCCTACGAGCAGTACTTC
CSVEDPGGGPYEQYF
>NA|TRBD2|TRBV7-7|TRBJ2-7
TGTGCCAGCAGTGGGACTAGCGAGACCTACGAGCAGTACTTC
CASSGTSETYEQYF
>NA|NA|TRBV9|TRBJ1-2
TGTGCCAGCAGCGTGTCATACGCTAACTATGGCTACACCTTC
CASSVSYANYGYTF
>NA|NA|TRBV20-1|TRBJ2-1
TGCAGTGCAAGGCCAGGGGGGACCTACAATGAGCAGTTCTTC
CSARPGGTYNEQFF
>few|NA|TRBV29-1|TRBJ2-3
TGCAGCGTTGAATACCTCGGCCCGGATACGCAGTATTTT
CSVEYLGPDTQYF
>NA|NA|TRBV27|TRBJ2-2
TGTGCCAGCAGTCTCGGGGTCGGCGGGGAGCTGTTTTTT
CASSLGVGGELFF
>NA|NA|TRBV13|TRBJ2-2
TGTGCCAGCAGCGCGACGGAAACGAACACCGGGGAGCTGTTTTTT
CASSATETNTGELFF